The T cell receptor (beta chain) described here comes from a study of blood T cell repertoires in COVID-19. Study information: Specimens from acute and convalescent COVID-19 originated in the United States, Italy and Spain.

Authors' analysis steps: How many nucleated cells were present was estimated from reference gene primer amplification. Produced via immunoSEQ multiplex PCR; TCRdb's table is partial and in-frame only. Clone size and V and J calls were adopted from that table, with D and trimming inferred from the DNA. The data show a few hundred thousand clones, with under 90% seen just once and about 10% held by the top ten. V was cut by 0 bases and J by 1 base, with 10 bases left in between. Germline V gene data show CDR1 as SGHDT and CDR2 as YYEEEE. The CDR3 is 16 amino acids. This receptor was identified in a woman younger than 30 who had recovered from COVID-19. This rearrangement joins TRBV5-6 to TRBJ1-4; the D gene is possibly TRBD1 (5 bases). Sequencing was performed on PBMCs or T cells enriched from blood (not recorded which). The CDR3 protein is CASSLVGGLTNEKLFF. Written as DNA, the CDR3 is TGTGCCAGCAGCTTGGTGGGGGGACTAACTAATGAAAAACTGTTTTTT.